The source of this TCR beta chain is a study of T cell responses to AZD1222 COVID-19 vaccine. The V gene end was trimmed by 4 bases and the J gene end by 10 bases; junction bases not matched to a gene: 10. Per germline, CDR1 SGHRS and CDR2 YFSETQ. This CDR3 region has 13 residues. Some clones are missing from TCRdb's copy, which holds only in-frame ones; the method was immunoSEQ multiplex PCR. The sample lists some 79,000 clones, 60% to 85% occurring once. This clone was picked up a small number of times. The chain combines TRBV5-1 with TRBJ1-2, with TRBD1 matching 7 bases. The source was peripheral blood, collected 28 days after the second AZD1222 dose. This TCR was recovered from an adult who received the AZD1222 COVID-19 vaccine. The CDR3 DNA follows: TGCGCCAGCAGCCTAGGACAGGCGGAAGACTACACCTTC. Protein product: CASSLGQAEDYTF.